This entry is about one TCR beta chain. As yet, its antigen is unknown. The data are from a study of cytomegalovirus exposure and HLA in healthy donors. Study-level information: From HLA-typed donors, an early data release held about 85 million unique TCRs. Study conclusions and caveats: Follow-up analysis seemed to connect common viral pathogens with several of the most significant clusters identified. TCR beta chains numbering more than 150 were designated cytomegalovirus-associated.

This PCR relied on a set of 60 Vbeta primers and 13 Jbeta primers. Original methodology: Among the unique TCR beta chains that a later analysis counted, roughly 80 million in all, some 10 million were shared. TCRdb's copy holds only in-frame clones and misses some; the assay was immunoSEQ multiplex PCR. That table is the source of V, J and clone size, and D and trimming were worked out from the DNA. The data show fewer than 200,000 clones, 80% seen once. The V gene's germline CDR1 is KGHSH and CDR2 LQKENI. Trimming pared 3 bases from V and 2 bases from J, leaving 9 bases between. The CDR3 is made up of 14 amino acids.

Sequencing was performed on PBMCs. This receptor was identified in a male donor in good health and CMV-seronegative. The chain uses TRBV18 and TRBJ2-3; no firm D call. For the CDR3, the DNA is TGTGCCAGCTCACCCGACATAAACACAGATACGCAGTATTTT. This sequence encodes CASSPDINTDTQYF.